This T cell receptor beta chain was recovered during a study of cytomegalovirus exposure and HLA in healthy donors. On the study more broadly: Ancestry clustering placed 81% of roughly 400 genotyped donors in the Caucasian-associated cluster.

The V gene's germline CDR1 is MGHRA and CDR2 YSYEKL. This CDR3 is built from 18 residues. V trimming: 2 bases; J trimming: 2 bases; junction bases outside the gene matches: 9. PCR amplification relied on 60 Vbeta primers (plus 13 Jbeta primers). Original data processing: In a later analysis, of 70 million to 85 million unique beta chains, 9 million to 11 million appeared in at least two donors. Profiled with immunoSEQ multiplex PCR; TCRdb holds only in-frame clones, not every one. The D gene and trimming were derived from the DNA, and the V and J assignments and clone size from that table. The sample holds some 190,000 clones, roughly 90% seen once.

This chain joins TRBV4-1 and TRBJ2-1; 10 bases are shared with TRBD2. The sequencing input was PBMCs. This receptor was obtained from a young woman in good health and CMV-seronegative. This CDR3 reads CASSQSPPGLATYNEQFF. The CDR3 DNA sequence: TGCGCCAGCAGCCAATCTCCTCCGGGACTAGCGACCTACAATGAGCAGTTCTTC.